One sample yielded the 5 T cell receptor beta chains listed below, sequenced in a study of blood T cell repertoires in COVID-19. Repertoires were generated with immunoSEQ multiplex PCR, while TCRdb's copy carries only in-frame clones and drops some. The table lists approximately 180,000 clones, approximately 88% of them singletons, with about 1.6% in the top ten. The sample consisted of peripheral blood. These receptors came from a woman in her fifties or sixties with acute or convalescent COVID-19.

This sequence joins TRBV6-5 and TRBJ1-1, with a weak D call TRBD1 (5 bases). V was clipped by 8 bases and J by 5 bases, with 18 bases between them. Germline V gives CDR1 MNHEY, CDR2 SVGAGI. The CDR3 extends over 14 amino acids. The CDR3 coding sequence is TGTGCCAGCTGGGCGGCAGGGCGACGGACTGAAGCTTTCTTT. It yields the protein CASWAAGRRTEAFF.

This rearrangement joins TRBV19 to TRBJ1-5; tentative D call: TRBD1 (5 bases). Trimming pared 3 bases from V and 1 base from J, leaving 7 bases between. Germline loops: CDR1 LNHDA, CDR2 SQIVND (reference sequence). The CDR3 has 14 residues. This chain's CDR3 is CASSIGASNQPQHF. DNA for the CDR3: TGTGCCAGTAGTATTGGGGCCAGCAATCAGCCCCAGCATTTT.

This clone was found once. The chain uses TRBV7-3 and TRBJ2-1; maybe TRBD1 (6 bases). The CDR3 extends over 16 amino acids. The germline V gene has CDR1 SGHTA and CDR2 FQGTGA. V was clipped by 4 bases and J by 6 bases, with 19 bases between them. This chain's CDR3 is CASSSRGPSVGNEQFF. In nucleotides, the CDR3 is TGTGCCAGCAGCTCCAGGGGACCAAGTGTCGGCAATGAGCAGTTCTTC.

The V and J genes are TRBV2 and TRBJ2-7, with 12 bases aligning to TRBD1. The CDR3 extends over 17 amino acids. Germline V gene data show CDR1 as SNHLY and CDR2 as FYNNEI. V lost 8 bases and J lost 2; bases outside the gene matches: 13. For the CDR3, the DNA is TGTGCCAGCGAGGGACAGGGGGCCGCAACGGATCCCTACGAGCAGTACTTC. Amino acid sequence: CASEGQGAATDPYEQYF.

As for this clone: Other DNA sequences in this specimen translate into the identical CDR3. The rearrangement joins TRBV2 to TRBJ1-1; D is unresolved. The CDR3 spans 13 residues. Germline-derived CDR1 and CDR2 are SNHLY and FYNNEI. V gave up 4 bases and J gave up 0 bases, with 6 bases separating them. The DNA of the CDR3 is TGTGCCAGCAGTGGTCAGGTGAACACTGAAGCTTTCTTT. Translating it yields CASSGQVNTEAFF.